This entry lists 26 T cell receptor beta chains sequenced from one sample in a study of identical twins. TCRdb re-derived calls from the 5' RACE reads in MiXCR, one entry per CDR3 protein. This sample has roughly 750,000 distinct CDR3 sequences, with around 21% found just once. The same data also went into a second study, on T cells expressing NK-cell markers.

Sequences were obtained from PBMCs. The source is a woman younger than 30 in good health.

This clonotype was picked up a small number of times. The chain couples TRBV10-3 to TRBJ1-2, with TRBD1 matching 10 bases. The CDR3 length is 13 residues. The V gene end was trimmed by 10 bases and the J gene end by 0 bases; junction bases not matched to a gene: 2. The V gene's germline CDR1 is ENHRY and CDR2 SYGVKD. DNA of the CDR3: TGTGCCAACGGACAGGGGGCTAACTATGGCTACACCTTC. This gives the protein CANGQGANYGYTF.

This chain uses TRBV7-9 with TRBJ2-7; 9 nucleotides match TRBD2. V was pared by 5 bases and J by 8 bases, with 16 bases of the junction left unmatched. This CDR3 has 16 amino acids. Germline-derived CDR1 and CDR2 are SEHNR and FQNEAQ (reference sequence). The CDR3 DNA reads TGTGCCAGCAGCGGAACCAACGCGGGAGGGCCTAAGAAGCAGTACTTC. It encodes CASSGTNAGGPKKQYF.

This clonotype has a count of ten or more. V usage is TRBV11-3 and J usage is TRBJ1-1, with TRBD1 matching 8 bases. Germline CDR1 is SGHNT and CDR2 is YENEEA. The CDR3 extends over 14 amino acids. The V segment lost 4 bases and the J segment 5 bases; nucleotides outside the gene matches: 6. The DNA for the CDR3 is TGTGCCAGCAGCTCGGACAGGGTAGGAACTGAAGCTTTCTTT. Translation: CASSSDRVGTEAFF.

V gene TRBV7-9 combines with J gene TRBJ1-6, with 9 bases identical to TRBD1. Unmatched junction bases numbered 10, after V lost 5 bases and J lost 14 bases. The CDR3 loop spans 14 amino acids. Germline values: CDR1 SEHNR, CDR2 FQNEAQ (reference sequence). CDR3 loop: CASSPGTGRRALHF. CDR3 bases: TGTGCCAGCAGCCCTGGGACAGGGCGCAGGGCCCTCCACTTT.

CDR3 nucleotides: TGCGCCAGCAGCGCGAGACAGGGGGCCAAAAACTATGGCTACACCTTC. Translating gives CASSARQGAKNYGYTF. The chain couples TRBV5-1 to TRBJ1-2, with 10 bases fitting TRBD1. Trimming cost V 4 bases and J 2 bases; bases outside gene matches: 8. The CDR3 runs to 16 residues. The germline CDR1 and CDR2 sequences are SGHRS and YFSETQ.

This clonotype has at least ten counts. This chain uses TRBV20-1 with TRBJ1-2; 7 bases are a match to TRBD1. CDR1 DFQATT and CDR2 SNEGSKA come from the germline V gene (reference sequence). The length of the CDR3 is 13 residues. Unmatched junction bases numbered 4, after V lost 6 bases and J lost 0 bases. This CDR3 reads CSARGTANYGYTF. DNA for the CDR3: TGCAGTGCCCGCGGGACAGCTAACTATGGCTACACCTTC.

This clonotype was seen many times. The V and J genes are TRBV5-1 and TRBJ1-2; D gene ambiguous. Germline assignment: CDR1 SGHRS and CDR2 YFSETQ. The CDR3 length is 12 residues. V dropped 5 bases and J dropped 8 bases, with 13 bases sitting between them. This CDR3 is CASRNGEGGYTF. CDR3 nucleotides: TGCGCCAGCAGGAACGGGGAAGGAGGCTACACCTTC.

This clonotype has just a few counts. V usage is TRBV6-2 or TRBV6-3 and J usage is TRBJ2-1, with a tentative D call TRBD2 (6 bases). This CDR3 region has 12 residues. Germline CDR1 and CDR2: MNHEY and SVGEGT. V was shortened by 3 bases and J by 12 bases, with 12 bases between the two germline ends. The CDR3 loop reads CASSYREYLQFF. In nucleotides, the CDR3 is TGTGCCAGCAGTTATCGGGAGTACTTGCAGTTCTTC.

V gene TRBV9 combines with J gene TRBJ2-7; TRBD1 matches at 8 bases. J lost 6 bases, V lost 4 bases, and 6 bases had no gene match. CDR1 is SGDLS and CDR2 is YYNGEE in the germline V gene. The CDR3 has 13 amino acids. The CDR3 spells CASSFRTGSEQYF. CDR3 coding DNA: TGTGCCAGCAGCTTCCGGACAGGGAGCGAGCAGTACTTC.

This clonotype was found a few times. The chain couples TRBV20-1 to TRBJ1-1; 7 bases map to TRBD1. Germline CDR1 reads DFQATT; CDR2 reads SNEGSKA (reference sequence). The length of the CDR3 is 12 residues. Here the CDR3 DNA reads TGCAGGGGGAGAGGGGGCCGAACTGAAGCTTTCTTT. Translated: CRGRGGRTEAFF.

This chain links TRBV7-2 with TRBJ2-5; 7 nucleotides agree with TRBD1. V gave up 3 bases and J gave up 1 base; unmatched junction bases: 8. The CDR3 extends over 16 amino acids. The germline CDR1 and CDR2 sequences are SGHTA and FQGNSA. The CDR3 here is CASSFYHRGTQETQYF. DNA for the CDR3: TGTGCCAGCAGCTTCTACCACAGGGGTACCCAAGAGACCCAGTACTTC. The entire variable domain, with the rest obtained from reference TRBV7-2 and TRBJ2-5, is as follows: GAGVSQSPSNKVTEKGKDVELRCDPISGHTALYWYRQSLGQGLEFLIYFQGNSAPDKSGLPSDRFSAERTGGSVSTLTIQRTQQEDSAVYLCASSFYHRGTQETQYFGPGTRLLVL.

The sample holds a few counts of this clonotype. CDR3 residues: CASSSNRHAGLAGPSNEQFF. The CDR3 region has the DNA TGCGCCAGCAGTTCGAATCGACATGCCGGACTGGCGGGGCCGTCCAATGAGCAGTTCTTC. The V gene is TRBV10-1, the J gene TRBJ2-1, with D tentatively TRBD2 (6 bases). Deletions cut 5 bases from V and 6 bases from J, with 32 bases between. Germline V CDR1 and CDR2: WNHNN, SYGVQD (reference sequence). This CDR3 contains 20 residues.

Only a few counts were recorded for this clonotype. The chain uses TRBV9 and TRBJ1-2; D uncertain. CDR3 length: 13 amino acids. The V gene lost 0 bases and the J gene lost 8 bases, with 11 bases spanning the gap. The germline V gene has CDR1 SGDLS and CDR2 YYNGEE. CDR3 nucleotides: TGTGCCAGCAGCGTAGATGGGGTACGGGGCTACACCTTC. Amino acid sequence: CASSVDGVRGYTF.

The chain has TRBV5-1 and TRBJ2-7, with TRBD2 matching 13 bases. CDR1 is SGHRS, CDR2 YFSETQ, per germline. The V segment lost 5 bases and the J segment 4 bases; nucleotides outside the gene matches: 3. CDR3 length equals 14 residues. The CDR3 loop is CASRWTSGGYEQYF. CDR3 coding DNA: TGCGCCAGCAGGTGGACTAGCGGGGGTTACGAGCAGTACTTC.

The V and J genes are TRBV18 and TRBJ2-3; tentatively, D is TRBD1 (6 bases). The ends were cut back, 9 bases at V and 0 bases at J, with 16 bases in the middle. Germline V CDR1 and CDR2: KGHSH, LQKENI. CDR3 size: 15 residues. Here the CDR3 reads CASARLQGSTDTQYF. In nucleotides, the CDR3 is TGTGCCAGTGCCCGCCTACAGGGTAGCACAGATACGCAGTATTTT.

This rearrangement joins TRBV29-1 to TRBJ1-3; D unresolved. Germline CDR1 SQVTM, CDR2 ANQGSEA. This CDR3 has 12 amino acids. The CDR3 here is CRSSPSGNTIYF. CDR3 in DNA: TGCAGAAGTAGTCCCTCTGGAAACACCATATATTTT.

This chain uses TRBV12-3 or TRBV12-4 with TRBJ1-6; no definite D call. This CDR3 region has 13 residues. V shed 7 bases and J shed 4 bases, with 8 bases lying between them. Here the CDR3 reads CASKGEYNSPLHF. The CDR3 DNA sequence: TGTGCCAGCAAGGGAGAGTATAATTCACCCCTCCACTTT.

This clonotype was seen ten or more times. The CDR3 reads CASSLEGSFGELFF. As DNA, the CDR3 is TGTGCCAGCAGCTTAGAGGGTAGCTTCGGGGAGCTGTTTTTT. The J gene is TRBJ2-2, the V gene TRBV7-2; D not resolved. The CDR3 consists of 14 residues. Trimming took 1 base from V and 7 from J, leaving 10 bases between them. CDR1 and CDR2 (germline): SGHTA, FQGNSA.

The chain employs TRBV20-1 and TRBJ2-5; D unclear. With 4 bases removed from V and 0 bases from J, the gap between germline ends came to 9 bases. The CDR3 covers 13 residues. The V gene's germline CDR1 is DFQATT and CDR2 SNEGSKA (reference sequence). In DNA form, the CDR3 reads TGCAGTGCTACTGCGGTGTACCAAGAGACCCAGTACTTC. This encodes CSATAVYQETQYF.

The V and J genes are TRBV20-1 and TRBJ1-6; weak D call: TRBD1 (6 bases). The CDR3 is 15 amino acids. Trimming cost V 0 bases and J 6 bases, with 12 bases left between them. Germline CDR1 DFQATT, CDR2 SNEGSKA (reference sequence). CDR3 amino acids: CSARDGDRTNSPLHF. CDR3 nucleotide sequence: TGCAGTGCTAGAGACGGCGACAGGACTAATTCACCCCTCCACTTT.

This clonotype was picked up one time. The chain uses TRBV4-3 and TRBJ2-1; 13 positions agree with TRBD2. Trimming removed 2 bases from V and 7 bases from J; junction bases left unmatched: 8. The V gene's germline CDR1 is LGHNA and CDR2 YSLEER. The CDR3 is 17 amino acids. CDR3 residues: CASSQSRTSGSVNEQFF. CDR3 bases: TGCGCCAGCAGCCAATCCCGGACTAGCGGGAGTGTAAATGAGCAGTTCTTC.

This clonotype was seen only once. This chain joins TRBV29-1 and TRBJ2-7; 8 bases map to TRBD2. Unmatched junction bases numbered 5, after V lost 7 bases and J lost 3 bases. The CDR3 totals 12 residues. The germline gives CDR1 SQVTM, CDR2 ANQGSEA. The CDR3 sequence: CSANSGNYEQYF. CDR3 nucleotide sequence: TGCAGCGCTAATAGCGGGAACTACGAGCAGTACTTC.

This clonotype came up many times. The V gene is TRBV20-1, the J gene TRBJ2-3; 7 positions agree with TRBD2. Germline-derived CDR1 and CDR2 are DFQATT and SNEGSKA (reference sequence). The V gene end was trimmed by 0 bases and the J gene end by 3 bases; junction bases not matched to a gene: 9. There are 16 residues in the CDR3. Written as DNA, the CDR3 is TGCAGTGCTAGAGATAGGGGTAGCGGGTCGACAGATACGCAGTATTTT. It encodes CSARDRGSGSTDTQYF.

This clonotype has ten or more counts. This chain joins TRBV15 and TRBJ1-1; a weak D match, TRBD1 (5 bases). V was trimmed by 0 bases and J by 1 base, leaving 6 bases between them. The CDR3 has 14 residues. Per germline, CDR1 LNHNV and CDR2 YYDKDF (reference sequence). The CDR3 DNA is TGTGCCACCAGCAGAGAAGACAGGAACACTGAAGCTTTCTTT. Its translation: CATSREDRNTEAFF.

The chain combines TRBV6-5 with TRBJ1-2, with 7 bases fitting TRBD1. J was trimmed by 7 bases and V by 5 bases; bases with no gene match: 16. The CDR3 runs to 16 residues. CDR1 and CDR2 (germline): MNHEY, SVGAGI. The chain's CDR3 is CASSHTGAPGGGGYTF. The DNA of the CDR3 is TGTGCCAGCAGTCACACAGGGGCGCCTGGAGGAGGTGGCTACACCTTC.

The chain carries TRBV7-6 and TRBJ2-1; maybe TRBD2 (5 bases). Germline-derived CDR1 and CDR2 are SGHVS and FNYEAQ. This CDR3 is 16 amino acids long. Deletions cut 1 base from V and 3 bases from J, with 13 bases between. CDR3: CASSLGAQLGYNEQFF. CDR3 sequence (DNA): TGTGCCAGCAGCTTAGGGGCCCAACTAGGCTACAATGAGCAGTTCTTC.